Listed below are T cell receptor beta chains from one sample, sequenced in a study of T cell repertoires in cytomegalovirus infection. In TCRdb, the reads were re-called with MiXCR into one record per CDR3 protein. The data show about 300,000 distinct CDR3 sequences, with about a tenth seen just once and approximately 2.3% held by the top ten. Material: PBMCs. All receptors derive from a human donor in good health (CMV status not recorded). Some clones in this sample may be carry-over from other donors' samples. Each CDR3 is given with its conserved first and last residue. D genes are given only for firm matches. The size of a clone is reported for some rows only, either as once, few or many, or as a class for expanded clones.

NA | TRBD1 | TRBJ2-7 | TRBV28 | CASTAPGQGYEQYF | TGTGCCAGCACCGCCCCGGGACAGGGCTACGAGCAGTACTTC
few | NA | TRBJ2-3 | TRBV19 | CASSIWRSSTDTQYF | TGTGCCAGTAGTATCTGGCGATCTAGCACAGATACGCAGTATTTT
NA | TRBD1 | TRBJ2-3 | TRBV29-1 | CSVGQGGTDTQYF | TGCAGCGTGGGACAGGGAGGCACAGATACGCAGTATTTT
many | NA | TRBJ2-5 | TRBV6-1 | CASRDSGETQYF | TGTGCCAGCAGAGATAGCGGAGAGACCCAGTACTTC
many | TRBD1 | TRBJ2-5 | TRBV20-1 | CSGGTGQLETQYF | TGCAGTGGTGGGACAGGCCAATTGGAGACCCAGTACTTC
many | NA | TRBJ1-2 | TRBV7-2 | CASSLGDVGYGYTF | TGTGCCAGCAGCTTAGGGGACGTTGGCTATGGCTACACCTTC
many | TRBD2 | TRBJ2-7 | TRBV7-8 | CASSFTSGGGTYEQYF | TGTGCCAGCAGCTTCACTAGCGGGGGGGGAACCTACGAGCAGTACTTC
many | NA | TRBJ2-1 | TRBV2 | CASSEGPSYNEQFF | TGTGCCAGCAGTGAAGGGCCCAGCTACAATGAGCAGTTCTTC
once | NA | TRBJ1-1 | TRBV5-1 | CASSGGGRLNTEAFF | TGCGCCAGCAGCGGAGGGGGACGCTTGAACACTGAAGCTTTCTTT
many | TRBD1 | TRBJ1-6 | TRBV20-1 | CSARTGTGTSPLHF | TGCAGTGCTCGCACCGGGACAGGCACTTCACCCCTCCACTTT
NA | NA | TRBJ2-5 | TRBV20-1 | CSAPRGADQETQYF | TGCAGTGCTCCCCGGGGAGCAGACCAAGAGACCCAGTACTTC